Detailed here is one TCR beta chain. Trimming shortened V by 3 bases and J by 2 bases, and 16 bases separated the two germline ends. The CDR3 length is 16 residues. Germline V gene lookup returns CDR1 SGHAT and CDR2 FQNNGV. This entry comes from a study of blood T cell repertoires in COVID-19. In the authors' methods: By means of reference gene primer amplification, nucleated cell counts were estimated. Profiled with immunoSEQ multiplex PCR; TCRdb holds only in-frame clones, not every one. V, J and clone size are those of that table, while D and trimming were read from the DNA. The sample lists about 110,000 clones; around 82% were seen once.

The clonotype was recovered from a human donor in a cohort sampled during active or convalescent COVID-19. The sample comprised peripheral blood. The genes are TRBV11-2 and TRBJ1-1; D is unresolved. CDR3 DNA: TGTGCCAGCAGCTTTCGCCCCGCGGCGTCAAACACTGAAGCTTTCTTT. It yields the protein CASSFRPAASNTEAFF.